The following is a TCR beta chain sequence with its context. Its matching antigen is unknown. The data belong to a study of beta chain features in type 1 diabetes. Study observations and caveats: Type 1 diabetes patients showed a moderate but significant shortening of TCRB CDR3s in all four CD4+ subsets.

This CDR3 spans 16 amino acids. The V end was cut by 1 base, the J end by 2 bases, with 14 bases between. The germline V gene encodes CDR1 SGHTA and CDR2 FQGNSA. The entirety of the isolated RNA underwent reverse transcription, so expressed TCRB transcripts were sequenced. The method was immunoSEQ multiplex PCR; TCRdb's version includes in-frame clones alone and lacks a portion of them. The sample lists approximately 150,000 clones, 10% to 15% occurring once. The chain is built from TRBV7-2 and TRBJ1-1; the D gene is possibly TRBD1 (6 bases). This TCR came from a man younger than 35 with type 1 diabetes. The sample comprised central memory CD4+ T cells from blood. This CDR3 is CASSLGLWGGNTEAFF. In nucleotides, the CDR3 is TGTGCCAGCAGCTTAGGTTTGTGGGGGGGCAACACTGAAGCTTTCTTT.